This T cell receptor (beta chain) was identified in a study of blood T cell repertoires in COVID-19. Study-level information: PBMCs, B-cell-depleted T cells, or T cells provided the cDNA or gDNA that made up the material.

CDR3 length equals 14 residues. V was shortened by 3 bases and J by 7 bases, with 10 bases between the two germline ends. The germline CDR1 and CDR2 sequences are MNHNS and SASEGT. Study processing details: Cell counts per sample came from amplifying reference gene primers. This table comes from immunoSEQ multiplex PCR, and its TCRdb copy is limited to in-frame clones, with some not included. V and J calls and clone size are as listed in that table; D and trimming were resolved from the DNA. The sample lists 200,000 to 300,000 clones; approximately 82% were seen once. This clonotype was obtained from a man aged 35 to 55 who had recovered from COVID-19. Input material: peripheral blood. V is TRBV6-1 and J is TRBJ1-6, with D maybe TRBD1 (6 bases). The CDR3 loop is CASSDSTGNSPLHF. CDR3 nucleotides: TGTGCCAGCAGTGACAGCACAGGGAATTCACCCCTCCACTTT.